This T cell receptor (beta chain) was recorded in a study of post-analysis software for immune sequencing data. Worth noting for this clonotype: Its antigen is unidentified.

Study-wide points: Comparison of patients with controls showed five or six TRBV segments more frequent in patients, TRBV5-6, TRBV5-1 and TRBV20-1 among them.

The CDR3 is made up of 13 amino acids. V was trimmed by 6 bases and J by 9 bases, leaving 17 bases between them. The germline V gene encodes CDR1 LGHNT and CDR2 FRNRAP. Presence of unique molecular identifiers characterized the TCR beta cDNA libraries. Input of roughly 0.85 to 11 million T cells yielded a few hundred thousand cDNA molecules. TCRdb independently ran MiXCR on the PCR reads; one entry per CDR3 protein. The data show hundreds of thousands of distinct CDR3 sequences, 59% seen once. This TCR was recovered from a girl aged 2 to 10 with multiple sclerosis. J is TRBJ2-5 and V is TRBV12-5, with D maybe TRBD1 (5 bases). The sample comprised blood. The chain's CDR3 is CASGPGTGLSQYF. The CDR3 nucleotides are TGTGCTAGTGGCCCTGGCACAGGTCTTTCCCAGTACTTC. Complete variable domain (other parts from reference TRBV12-5 and TRBJ2-5): DARVTQTPRHKVTEMGQEVTMRCQPILGHNTVFWYRQTMMQGLELLAYFRNRAPLDDSGMPKDRFSAEMPDATLATLKIQPSEPRDSAVYFCASGPGTGLSQYFGPGTRLLVL.